This TCR beta chain emerged from a study of shared clonotypes between healthy human individuals. Points from the study as a whole: It was observed that approximately 5% of naive CD4 clonotypes were shared across a few donors.

Of note for this clone: Its antigen is as yet unknown.

Donors comprised only Caucasian adults living in Nashville, Tennessee. CDR1 is GTSNPN, CDR2 SVGIG, per germline (reference sequence). CDR3 size: 14 residues. V lost 0 bases, J lost 3 bases, and 11 bases lay in between. Genomic DNA belonging to each subset was distributed in equal measure over several immunoSEQ plates. Using immunoSEQ multiplex PCR, the repertoire was profiled, and TCRdb retains in-frame clones only, with some absent. The sample consists of some 900,000 clones, about 80% of them appearing once. This sequence joins TRBV30 and TRBJ1-2; D ambiguous. This clonotype was sampled from a man aged 18 to 30 in good health. The sample was memory CD4+ T cells sorted from blood. Indicated subset: CD45RA-negative fraction. Written as DNA, the CDR3 is TGTGCCTGGAGTGTTTGGGAGGGTCACTATGGCTACACCTTC. This translates into CAWSVWEGHYGYTF.